Presented here are 9 T cell receptor beta chains from one specimen sequenced in a study of cytomegalovirus exposure and HLA in healthy donors. Clones were read by immunoSEQ multiplex PCR, and TCRdb kept only the in-frame ones, dropping some. The sample gives about 160,000 clones, roughly 89% of which show up once; about 9.4% is in the top ten. Material: PBMCs. All receptors derive from a woman between 18 and 29 years old in good health and CMV-seropositive.

This chain joins TRBV10-1 and TRBJ2-3; 7 bases line up with TRBD2. Trimming cost V 2 bases and J 7 bases; bases outside gene matches: 9. This CDR3 region has 15 residues. Germline CDR1 and CDR2: WNHNN and SYGVQD (reference sequence). The CDR3: CASSEVAAGSNTQYF. The CDR3 nucleotides are TGCGCCAGCAGTGAGGTTGCAGCGGGAAGTAATACGCAGTATTTT.

V gene TRBV19 combines with J gene TRBJ2-7, with 10 bases that match TRBD1. CDR1 and CDR2 from the germline V gene are LNHDA and SQIVND (reference sequence). With V trimmed by 5 bases and J by 9 bases, 13 bases remained unmatched. The CDR3 is made up of 15 amino acids. The CDR3 sequence: CASSSPGQGLWGQYF. CDR3 nucleotides: TGTGCCAGTAGTTCCCCGGGACAGGGGCTATGGGGGCAGTACTTC.

The chain joins TRBV4-2 to TRBJ2-7; 11 bases align to TRBD2. V was clipped by 0 bases and J by 9 bases; unmatched bases: 10. Germline-derived CDR1 and CDR2 are LGHNA and YNFKEQ. The CDR3 is 16 residues long. In DNA, the CDR3 is TGTGCCAGCAGCCAAGAGACTAGCGGGGCCCTCTCTTGGCAGTACTTC. Translation gives CASSQETSGALSWQYF.

Details on this clone: In this CDR3 the conserved last residue, phenylalanine or tryptophan, is missing, so a read error is likely. Because the CDR3's place on the DNA is in doubt, the DNA is left out and the CDR3 is given as listed by TCRdb. The genes are TRBV28 and TRBJ2-7; the tabulated D call, TRBD2, remains unverified against the DNA. The CDR3 is 13 residues long, counting both termini. Per the germline V gene, CDR1 is MDHEN and CDR2 is SYDVKM. Here the CDR3 reads CASSAVIPGLSLA.

The gene calls are TRBV14 and TRBJ2-2; 11 nucleotides line up with TRBD2. There are 18 residues in the CDR3. The V gene end was trimmed by 1 base and the J gene end by 6 bases; junction bases not matched to a gene: 10. The germline CDR1 and CDR2 sequences are SGHDN and FVKESK. As DNA, the CDR3 is TGTGCCAGCAGCCAAGTTGGTAGCGGGAGGGCCTTGGCCGGGGAGCTGTTTTTT. It yields the protein CASSQVGSGRALAGELFF.

The CDR3 nucleotides are TGCGCCAGCAGCCAAGTATTCTCCCTGTACAATGAGCAGTTCTTC. This sequence encodes CASSQVFSLYNEQFF. The V gene is TRBV4-1, the J gene TRBJ2-1; D is uncertain. CDR1 and CDR2 from the germline V gene are MGHRA and YSYEKL. V shed 1 base and J shed 4 bases, with 11 bases lying between them. CDR3 length: 15 amino acids.

CDR3 protein: CAGSSDRGAVYEQYF. As DNA, the CDR3 is TGTGCCGGATCCTCGGACAGGGGTGCGGTGTACGAGCAGTACTTC. The genes are TRBV28 and TRBJ2-7; 9 bases map to TRBD1. The CDR3 runs to 15 residues. Germline loops: CDR1 MDHEN, CDR2 SYDVKM. V dropped 11 bases and J dropped 4; count of bases not matched to a gene: 15.

This clone has only one observation. The chain employs TRBV19 and TRBJ1-1; 11 nucleotides align to TRBD1. V was clipped by 4 bases and J by 5 bases; unmatched bases: 9. CDR1 is LNHDA, CDR2 SQIVND, per germline (reference sequence). This CDR3 spans 16 amino acids. The CDR3 region is CASSTPWTGGPTEAFF. In DNA form, the CDR3 reads TGTGCCAGTAGTACTCCTTGGACAGGGGGCCCGACTGAAGCTTTCTTT.

This chain uses TRBV19 with TRBJ2-7, with D possibly being TRBD2 (7 bases). CDR1 LNHDA and CDR2 SQIVND come from the germline V gene (reference sequence). The CDR3 extends over 14 amino acids. Trimming removed 10 bases at V and 2 bases at J, with 18 bases between. The CDR3 coding sequence is TGTGCCACCACGGGGGGCCCCTCTCCCTACGAGCAGTACTTC. Translated, it gives CATTGGPSPYEQYF.